This passage covers 3 T cell receptor beta chains from one sample sequenced in a study of T cell repertoires in cytomegalovirus infection. One entry per CDR3 protein results from TCRdb running MiXCR on the reads. The table shows around 340,000 distinct CDR3 sequences, with about 27% occurring only once. Their antigen targets remain unknown. Sequenced here: cultured PBMCs, sampled from culture after CMV antigen stimulation. Source of these receptors: a human donor in good health (CMV status not recorded). Some clones in this sample may be carry-over from other donors' samples.

A few counts support this clonotype. V is TRBV7-2 and J is TRBJ1-1; possibly TRBD1 for D (5 bases). The V and J ends lost 5 bases and 4 bases respectively, with 14 bases between them. Germline V lookup: CDR1 SGHTA, CDR2 FQGNSA. This CDR3 is 14 amino acids long. The CDR3 loop is CASSDRKGSTEAFF. CDR3 coding DNA: TGTGCCAGCAGCGACCGAAAGGGGAGCACTGAAGCTTTCTTT.

This chain joins TRBV7-8 and TRBJ2-3, with TRBD2 matching over 11 bases. Trimming removed 2 bases from V and 5 bases from J; junction bases left unmatched: 6. The CDR3 sequence is 16 residues long. Germline V gene data show CDR1 as SGHVS and CDR2 as FQNEAQ. The CDR3, as DNA: TGTGCCAGCAGCTTACTAGCGGGAGGACGCCAAGATACGCAGTATTTT. Protein sequence: CASSLLAGGRQDTQYF.

V is TRBV4-2 and J is TRBJ2-7; 14 nucleotides line up with TRBD2. The length of the CDR3 is 19 residues. The junction had 12 bases not matched to a gene; V was cut back by 0 bases and J by 5 bases. Germline V gene sequence: CDR1 LGHNA, CDR2 YNFKEQ. In DNA form, the CDR3 reads TGTGCCAGCAGCCAAGATCTCCGCGGACTAGCGGGAGGTGAAGACGAGCAGTACTTC. Its protein product is CASSQDLRGLAGGEDEQYF.